This TCR beta chain was recovered during a study of regulatory T cells in long-lasting Graves disease. Study observations and caveats: Persistent disease showed a preference for TRBV28, TRBJ1-2 and TRBJ2-5.

V trimming: 2 bases; J trimming: 4 bases; junction bases outside the gene matches: 11. The CDR3 is made up of 15 amino acids. Germline assignment: CDR1 DFQATT and CDR2 SNEGSKA (reference sequence). The time point here: persistent/refractory GD, antithyroid drugs over 5 years with positive TRAb. PBMC-derived RNA was used for the TCR library. This clonotype came up many times. No antigen is known for it. With iRepertoire HTBI primers and Arm-PCR of CDR3 regions, TCR beta libraries were built. MiXCR, applied by TCRdb to the multiplex PCR reads, yields one record per CDR3 protein. The sample shows 310,000 or so distinct CDR3 sequences, roughly 21% of them seen only once.

The sample in question was peripheral blood mononuclear cells (PBMCs), obtained when the disease was refractory, from a patient treated with antithyroid drugs. The TCR was taken from a female donor with Graves disease. The rearrangement uses TRBV20-1 and TRBJ2-7; 7 positions agree with TRBD2. CDR3: CSARTSGTPSYEQYF. CDR3 DNA: TGCAGTGCTAGAACCAGCGGGACCCCCTCTTACGAGCAGTACTTC.